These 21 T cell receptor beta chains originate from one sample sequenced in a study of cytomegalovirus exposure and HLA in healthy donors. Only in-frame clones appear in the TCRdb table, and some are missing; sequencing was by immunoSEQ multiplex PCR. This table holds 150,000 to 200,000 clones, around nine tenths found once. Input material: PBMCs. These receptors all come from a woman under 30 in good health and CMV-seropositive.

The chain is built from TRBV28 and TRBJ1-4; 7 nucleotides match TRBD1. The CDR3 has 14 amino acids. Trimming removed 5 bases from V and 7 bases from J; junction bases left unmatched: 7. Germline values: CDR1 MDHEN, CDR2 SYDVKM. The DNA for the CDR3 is TGTGCCAGCAGTAAACAGGGGTTGACTGAAAAACTGTTTTTT. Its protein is CASSKQGLTEKLFF.

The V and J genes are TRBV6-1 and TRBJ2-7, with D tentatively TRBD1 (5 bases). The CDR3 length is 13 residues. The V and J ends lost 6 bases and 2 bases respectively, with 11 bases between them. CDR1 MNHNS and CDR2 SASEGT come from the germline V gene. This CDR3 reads CASRDPGPYEQYF. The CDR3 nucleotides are TGTGCCAGCAGGGACCCAGGGCCCTACGAGCAGTACTTC.

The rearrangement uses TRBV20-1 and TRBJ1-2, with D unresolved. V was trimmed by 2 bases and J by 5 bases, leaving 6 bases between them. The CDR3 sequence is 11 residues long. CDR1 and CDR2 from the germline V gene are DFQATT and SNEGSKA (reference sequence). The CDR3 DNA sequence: TGCAGTGCTAGATCAACATATGGCTACACCTTC. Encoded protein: CSARSTYGYTF.

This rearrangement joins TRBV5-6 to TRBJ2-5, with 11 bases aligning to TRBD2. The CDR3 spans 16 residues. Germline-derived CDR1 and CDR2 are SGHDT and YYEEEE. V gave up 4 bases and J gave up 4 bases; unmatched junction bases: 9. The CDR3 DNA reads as TGTGCCAGCAGCCTTACTAGCGGGAGTTTCTCAGAGACCCAGTACTTC. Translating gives CASSLTSGSFSETQYF.

CDR3 amino acids: CASSFPGTAPRELFF. For the CDR3, the DNA is TGTGCCAGCAGCTTCCCCGGGACAGCACCCAGGGAGCTGTTTTTT. The chain joins TRBV7-3 to TRBJ2-2; 7 positions agree with TRBD1. V shed 3 bases and J 9 bases; nucleotides not matched to a gene: 10. This CDR3 comprises 15 residues. Germline CDR1 SGHTA, CDR2 FQGTGA.

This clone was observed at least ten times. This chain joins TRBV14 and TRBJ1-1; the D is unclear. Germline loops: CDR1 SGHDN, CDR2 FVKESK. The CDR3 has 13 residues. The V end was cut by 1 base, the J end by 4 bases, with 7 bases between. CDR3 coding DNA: TGTGCCAGCAGCCAAGGAGGTATCACTGAAGCTTTCTTT. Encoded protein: CASSQGGITEAFF.

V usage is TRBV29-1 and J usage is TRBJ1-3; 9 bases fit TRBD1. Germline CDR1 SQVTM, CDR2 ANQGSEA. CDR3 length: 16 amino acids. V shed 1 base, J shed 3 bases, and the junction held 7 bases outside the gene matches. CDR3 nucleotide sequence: TGCAGCGTTGAAGGGGGGACAGGGTTAAGTGGAAACACCATATATTTT. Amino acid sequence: CSVEGGTGLSGNTIYF.

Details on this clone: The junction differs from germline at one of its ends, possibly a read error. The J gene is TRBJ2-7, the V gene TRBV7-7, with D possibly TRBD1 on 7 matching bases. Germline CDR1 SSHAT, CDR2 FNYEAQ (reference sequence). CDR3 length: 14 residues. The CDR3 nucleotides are TGTGCTAGCAGCTCGGCGGGGACAGAGGGCGAGCAGTACTTC. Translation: CASSSAGTEGEQYF.

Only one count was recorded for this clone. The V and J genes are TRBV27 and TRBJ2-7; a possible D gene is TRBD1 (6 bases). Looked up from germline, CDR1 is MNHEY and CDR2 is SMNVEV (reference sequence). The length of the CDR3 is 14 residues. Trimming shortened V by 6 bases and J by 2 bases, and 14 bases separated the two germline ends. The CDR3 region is CASSTGQRAYEQYF. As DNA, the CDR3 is TGTGCCAGCAGCACCGGACAGAGAGCCTACGAGCAGTACTTC.

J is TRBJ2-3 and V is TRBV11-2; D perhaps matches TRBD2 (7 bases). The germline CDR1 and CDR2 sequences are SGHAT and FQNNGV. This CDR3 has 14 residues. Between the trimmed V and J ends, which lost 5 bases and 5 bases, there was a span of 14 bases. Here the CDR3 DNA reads TGTGCCAGCAGCCGCCCGGGGGGCCAAGATACGCAGTATTTT. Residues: CASSRPGGQDTQYF. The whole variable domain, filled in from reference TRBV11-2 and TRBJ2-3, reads EAGVAQSPRYKIIEKRQSVAFWCNPISGHATLYWYQQILGQGPKLLIQFQNNGVVDDSQLPKDRFSAERLKGVDSTLKIQPAKLEDSAVYLCASSRPGGQDTQYFGPGTRLTVL.

As DNA, the CDR3 is TGTGCCAGCTCACTCACTCGACAGGGGGCTGGGAACACTGAAGCTTTCTTT. Its protein product is CASSLTRQGAGNTEAFF. The genes are TRBV18 and TRBJ1-1; 10 positions agree with TRBD1. The J segment lost 1 base and the V segment lost 4 bases, leaving 9 bases of the junction unmatched. Germline CDR1 is KGHSH and CDR2 is LQKENI. There are 17 residues in the CDR3.

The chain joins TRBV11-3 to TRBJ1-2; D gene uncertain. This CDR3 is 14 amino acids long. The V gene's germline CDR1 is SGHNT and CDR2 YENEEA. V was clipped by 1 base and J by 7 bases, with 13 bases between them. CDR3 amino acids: CASSLGGADGGYTF. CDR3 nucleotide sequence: TGTGCCAGCAGCTTAGGGGGAGCCGACGGTGGCTACACCTTC.

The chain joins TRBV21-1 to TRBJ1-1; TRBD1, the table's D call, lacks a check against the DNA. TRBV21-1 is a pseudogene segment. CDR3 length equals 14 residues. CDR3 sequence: CAKMPGQGSSEAFF. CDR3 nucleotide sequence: TGTGCCAAAATGCCCGGACAGGGGTCATCCGAAGCTTTCTTT.

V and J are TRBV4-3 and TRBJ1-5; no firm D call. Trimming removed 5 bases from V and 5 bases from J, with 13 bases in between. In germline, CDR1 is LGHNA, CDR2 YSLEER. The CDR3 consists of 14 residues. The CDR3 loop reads CASSARLRDQPQHF. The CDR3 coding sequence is TGCGCCAGCAGCGCCAGGCTACGCGATCAGCCCCAGCATTTT.

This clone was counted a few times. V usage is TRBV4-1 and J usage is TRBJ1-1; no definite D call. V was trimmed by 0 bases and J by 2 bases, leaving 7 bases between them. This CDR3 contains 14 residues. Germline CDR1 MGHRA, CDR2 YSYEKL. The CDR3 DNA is TGCGCCAGCAGCCAAGATGCGGGAAACACTGAAGCTTTCTTT. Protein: CASSQDAGNTEAFF.

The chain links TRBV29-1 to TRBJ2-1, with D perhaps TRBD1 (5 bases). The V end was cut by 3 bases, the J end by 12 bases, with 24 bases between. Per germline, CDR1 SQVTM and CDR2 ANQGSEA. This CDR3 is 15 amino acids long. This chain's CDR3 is CSVDLGQGKSLGQFF. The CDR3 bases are TGCAGCGTTGACCTCGGCCAGGGAAAATCCCTAGGGCAGTTCTTC.

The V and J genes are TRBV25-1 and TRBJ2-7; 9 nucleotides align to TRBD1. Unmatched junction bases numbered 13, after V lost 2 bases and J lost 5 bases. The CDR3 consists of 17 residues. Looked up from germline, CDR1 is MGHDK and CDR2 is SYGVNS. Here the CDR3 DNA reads TGTGCCAGCAGTGAAATCCACTTGGGACAGGGTGACCACGAGCAGTACTTC. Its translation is CASSEIHLGQGDHEQYF.

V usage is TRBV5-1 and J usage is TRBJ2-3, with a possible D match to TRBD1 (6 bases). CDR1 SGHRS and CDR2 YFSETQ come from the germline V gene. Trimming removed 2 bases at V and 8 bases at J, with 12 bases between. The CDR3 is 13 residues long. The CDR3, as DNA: TGCGCCAGCAGCTTAAACAGGGTCGGTACGCAGTATTTT. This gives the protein CASSLNRVGTQYF.

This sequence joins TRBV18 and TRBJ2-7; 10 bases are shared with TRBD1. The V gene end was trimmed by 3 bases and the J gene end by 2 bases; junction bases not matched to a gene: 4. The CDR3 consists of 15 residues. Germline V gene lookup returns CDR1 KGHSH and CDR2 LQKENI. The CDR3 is CASSPGTGAPYEQYF. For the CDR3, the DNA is TGTGCCAGCTCACCTGGGACAGGGGCGCCCTACGAGCAGTACTTC.

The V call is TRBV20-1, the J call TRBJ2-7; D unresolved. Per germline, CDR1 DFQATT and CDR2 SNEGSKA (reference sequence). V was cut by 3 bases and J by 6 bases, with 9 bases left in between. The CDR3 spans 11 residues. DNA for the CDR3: TGCAGTGCTAGGTTTGCGTCCGAGCAGTACTTC. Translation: CSARFASEQYF.

CDR3 sequence (DNA): TGTGCCTGGAGTGCAAGGGGACAGGGTATGTTTGGCTACACCTTC. Amino acid sequence: CAWSARGQGMFGYTF. This chain links TRBV30 with TRBJ1-2; the match to TRBD1 covers 9 bases. The CDR3 is 15 amino acids. The germline gives CDR1 GTSNPN, CDR2 SVGIG (reference sequence). Germline trimming cut 1 base from V and 7 bases from J; bases unmatched to any gene: 10.